This T cell receptor (beta chain) was recovered during a study of blood T cell repertoires in COVID-19 (TCRdb year 2020). Describing the broader study: Collaborator samples came from the United States, Italy and Spain and covered acute and convalescent phases of COVID-19. The prospective study material was composed of cDNA or gDNA derived from T cells, B-cell-depleted T cells, or PBMCs. Subjects who had been exposed to COVID-19, were actively infected with it, or had recovered from it provided the deeply sampled blood TCRbeta repertoires that made up the dataset. The repertoires were made available in a free public database intended to serve as a resource for research on the immune response to SARS-CoV-2. Samples were obtained from the ongoing ImmuneRACE study (first 160 participants) and from about 1,300 subjects provided by 6 global collaborators. The sample metadata nearly always contained a de-identified subject ID, COVID-19 status, age in years and sex. Where HLA class I and class II types were available, the types were taken from metadata supplied by the sample provider, not from assay-based typing.

The collaborating institutions used their own protocols to collect whole blood in K2EDTA tubes. For TCRbeta analysis, collaborators shipped samples in one of three forms: frozen whole blood, isolated PBMCs, or DNA extracted from either of those sample types. Points the paper makes about the study in general: The amount of clinical and demographic metadata varied by source and participant and was provided uncurated.

The immunoSEQ Assay, a bias-controlled multiplex PCR, was used to amplify TCRbeta CDR3 regions from genomic DNA. Concerning the study's data processing: Within the assay, amplification of reference gene primers was used to estimate how many nucleated cells each sample contained. Sequence reads were collapsed and filtered to measure the absolute abundance of every unique TCRbeta CDR3 rearrangement. For each sample, productive Simpson clonality was calculated by taking the square root of Simpson's diversity index across productive rearrangements. TCRdb stores this immuneACCESS table with in-frame sequences only. Part of the clones is absent; in the studies checked, under half of the shortfall reflects unresolved V genes, and no reason is known for the rest. Clone size and V and J calls were adopted from that table, with D and trimming inferred from the DNA. Recorded for this sample are around 160,000 clones; approximately 75% of them occurred a single time. Jointly, the top ten make up approximately 11% of the sample.

In regard to this clone: This receptor's antigen is unknown. Per-base qualities were not stored, and no clone one base away is much larger.

Including cysteine and phenylalanine, the CDR3 has 15 amino acids. Here the CDR3 DNA is all that survives: 45 bases in frame from base 1. V is pared back by 1 base and J by 4 bases, with 12 bases lying between the germline termini. CDR1 KGHSH and CDR2 LQKENI were looked up in the germline V gene. Sequencing was performed on peripheral blood. The V and J segments used are TRBV18 and TRBJ2-3, and the D gene may be TRBD1, 5 bases matching. The clonotype was recovered from a human donor in a cohort sampled during active COVID-19. Here is the DNA: TGTGCCAGCTCACCACAGTCGACAGCATCAGATACGCAGTATTTT. Its coded protein is CASSPQSTASDTQYF. The variable domain in full, with residues beyond the CDR3 obtained from the reference TRBV18 and TRBJ2-3 genes, is NAGVMQNPRHLVRRRGQEARLRCSPMKGHSHVYWYRQLPEEGLKFMVYLQKENIIDESGMPKERFSAEFPKEGPSILRIQQVVRGDSAAYFCASSPQSTASDTQYFGPGTRLTVL.